This is a list of T cell receptor beta chains from one sample in a study of molecular identifiers for immune sequencing clone quantification. MiXCR was run by TCRdb on the PCR reads, yielding one entry per CDR3 protein. Of roughly 320,000 distinct CDR3 sequences listed, 20% to 25% are singletons. The sample comprised naive CD8+ T cells from blood, with Jurkat cell RNA spiked in. Receptors originate from a human donor in good health. Some libraries in this study had Jurkat cell RNA spiked in. Both conserved end residues are part of each CDR3. D genes are given only for firm matches. Size values are once, few and many counts, or a class for expanded clones, and some rows have none.

v_gene	j_gene	d_gene	abundance	CDR3aa	CDR3nt
TRBV27	TRBJ2-7	NA	NA	CASGSYGQYF	TGTGCCAGCGGCTCCTACGGGCAGTACTTC
TRBV4-3	TRBJ2-6	NA	NA	CASSQDWSGGLGANVLTF	TGCGCCAGCAGCCAAGATTGGTCAGGAGGCTTAGGGGCCAACGTCCTGACTTTC
TRBV6-2/TRBV6-3	TRBJ2-1	TRBD1	NA	CASRHLTGWGNEQFF	TGTGCCAGCAGGCACCTGACAGGGTGGGGTAATGAGCAGTTCTTC
TRBV13	TRBJ2-6	TRBD2	NA	CASSLAVTSGRGGANVLTF	TGTGCCAGCAGCTTAGCGGTGACTAGCGGGAGGGGAGGGGCCAACGTCCTGACTTTC
TRBV2	TRBJ2-4	NA	many	CASSPTGPLGGNIQYF	TGTGCCAGCAGTCCGACGGGACCCCTAGGTGGAAACATTCAGTACTTC
TRBV9	TRBJ2-3	TRBD1	many	CASSALQGAAGDTQYF	TGTGCCAGCAGCGCTTTACAGGGGGCGGCGGGCGATACGCAGTATTTT
TRBV28	TRBJ1-1	NA	many	CASRARAGTEAFF	TGTGCCAGCAGGGCACGGGCCGGGACTGAAGCTTTCTTT
TRBV4-3	TRBJ2-7	NA	NA	CASSPTGAQSYEQYF	TGCGCCAGCAGCCCTACCGGCGCGCAATCCTACGAGCAGTACTTC
TRBV27	TRBJ1-1	TRBD1	NA	CASTPGQGSSEAFF	TGTGCCAGCACCCCGGGACAGGGGTCTAGTGAAGCTTTCTTT
TRBV7-8	TRBJ2-7	TRBD1	many	CASTVGTATYEQYF	TGTGCCAGCACCGTCGGGACAGCCACCTACGAGCAGTACTTC
TRBV7-2	TRBJ2-3	NA	NA	CASSFLADTQFF	TGTGCCAGCAGCTTCCTAGCAGATACGCAGTTTTTT
TRBV27	TRBJ2-4	TRBD1	NA	CASSLKQGLGNIQYF	TGTGCCAGCAGTTTAAAACAGGGGTTAGGAAACATTCAGTACTTC
TRBV10-3	TRBJ1-1	NA	many	CAIRTPRAEAFF	TGTGCCATCAGAACACCCCGAGCTGAAGCTTTCTTT
TRBV28	TRBJ1-4	NA	many	CASSLWSGTSLSTNEKLFF	TGTGCCAGCAGTTTATGGAGCGGGACCTCTCTATCTACTAATGAAAAACTGTTTTTT
TRBV12-3/TRBV12-4	TRBJ1-5	TRBD1	many	CASSLVDRGGDQPQHF	TGTGCCAGCAGTTTAGTTGACAGGGGAGGCGATCAGCCCCAGCATTTT
TRBV27	TRBJ1-1	NA	many	CASSLSALPGGSEAFF	TGTGCCAGCAGTTTAAGTGCCCTGCCGGGGGGGTCTGAAGCTTTCTTT
TRBV11-2	TRBJ2-3	NA	few	CASSFRDNTDTQYF	TGTGCCAGCAGCTTCCGGGACAACACAGATACGCAGTATTTT
TRBV6-6	TRBJ2-3	TRBD2	many	CASSKAGGLTDTQYF	TGTGCCAGCAGTAAAGCGGGGGGGCTGACAGATACGCAGTATTTT
TRBV28	TRBJ2-3	NA	many	CASSFADTQYF	TGTGCCAGCAGTTTTGCAGATACGCAGTATTTT
TRBV7-6	TRBJ2-2	NA	NA	CASSLAQGSGELFF	TGTGCCAGCAGCTTAGCGCAGGGGTCCGGGGAGCTGTTTTTT
TRBV12-3/TRBV12-4	TRBJ2-5	NA	NA	CASSRPPKETQYF	TGTGCCAGCAGCCGCCCCCCCAAAGAGACCCAGTACTTC
TRBV29-1	TRBJ2-2	NA	many	CSVRQENTGELFF	TGCAGCGTTAGACAGGAGAACACCGGGGAGCTGTTTTTT
TRBV6-5	TRBJ1-5	TRBD1	many	CASSTDRGNQPQHF	TGTGCCAGCAGCACGGACAGGGGGAATCAGCCCCAGCATTTT
TRBV2	TRBJ1-5	NA	many	CASTDGLGNQPQHF	TGTGCCAGCACGGACGGTCTCGGCAATCAGCCCCAGCATTTT
TRBV4-3	TRBJ2-3	NA	NA	CASSQDSAVLGTDTQYF	TGCGCCAGCAGCCAAGACTCTGCGGTTTTGGGCACAGATACGCAGTATTTT
TRBV4-3	TRBJ2-1	TRBD2	many	CASSSYSGRAGNEQFF	TGCGCCAGCAGCTCGTATAGCGGGAGGGCCGGTAATGAGCAGTTCTTC
TRBV6-2/TRBV6-3	TRBJ2-3	TRBD2	few	CASSYYGLAGGTDTQYF	TGTGCCAGCAGTTACTACGGACTAGCGGGAGGAACAGATACGCAGTATTTT
TRBV5-1	TRBJ2-3	TRBD2	NA	CASGGDFSTDTQYF	TGCGCCAGCGGGGGGGACTTCAGCACAGATACGCAGTATTTT
TRBV20-1	TRBJ1-2	NA	NA	CSARSRSTYGYTF	TGCAGTGCTAGATCCCGAAGTACCTATGGCTACACCTTC
TRBV7-9	TRBJ1-4	NA	many	CASSAPNPTEKLFF	TGTGCCAGCAGCGCTCCCAACCCTACTGAAAAACTGTTTTTT
TRBV6-5	TRBJ2-5	NA	once	CASTHTGGHQEAQYF	TGTGCCAGCACCCACACCGGGGGGCATCAAGAGGCCCAGTACTTC
TRBV12-3/TRBV12-4	TRBJ2-2	NA	NA	CAGRDAGLNTGELFF	TGTGCCGGCAGAGACGCAGGATTGAACACCGGGGAGCTGTTTTTT
TRBV7-9	TRBJ2-2	NA	NA	CASSLGISYSSNTGELFF	TGTGCCAGCAGCTTAGGTATAAGTTATAGTTCGAACACCGGGGAGCTGTTTTTT
TRBV7-9	TRBJ2-5	TRBD2	NA	CASSPHTSGRPISDQETQYF	TGTGCCAGCAGCCCTCATACTAGCGGGAGGCCGATTAGCGACCAAGAGACCCAGTACTTC
TRBV5-6	TRBJ2-7	NA	many	CASSLTSSYEQYF	TGTGCCAGCAGCTTGACTAGCTCCTACGAGCAGTACTTC
TRBV4-1	TRBJ1-5	NA	many	CASSQDRLADTHQPQHF	TGCGCCAGCAGCCAAGATCGCCTGGCGGACACACATCAGCCCCAGCATTTT
TRBV12-3/TRBV12-4	TRBJ2-1	TRBD1	NA	CASSLAGQGYNEQFF	TGTGCCAGCAGTCTCGCGGGACAGGGCTACAATGAGCAGTTCTTC